The present T cell receptor (beta chain) was sequenced within a study of blood T cells in healthy people across ages. General study points: Unsorted PBMCs prevented conclusive naive versus antigen-experienced comparison.

In its sample, this clonotype was seen a few times. Its antigen is not known. Germline loops: CDR1 MNHEY, CDR2 SVGAGI. Trimming stripped 5 bases from V and 5 bases from J, with 12 bases between. This CDR3 comprises 13 residues. A second PCR of about 7 to 12 cycles used a sample-barcoded 5' primer and a J-beta primer mix. Unique molecular identifiers of 12 random nucleotides labeled each cDNA. TCRdb processed the 5' RACE reads anew with MiXCR; each CDR3 protein has one entry. This repertoire shows about a million distinct CDR3 sequences, roughly 43% found once; its top ten account for roughly an eighth.

Sequences were obtained from blood. The sequence derives from a man aged 30 to 45 in good health. V gene TRBV6-5 combines with J gene TRBJ2-5; D not certain. CDR3 DNA sequence: TGTGCCAGCAGTCTCCTTCTCGAGGAGACCCAGTACTTC. Translated: CASSLLLEETQYF.